One sample yielded the 10 T cell receptor beta chains listed below, sequenced in a study of T cell repertoires in cytomegalovirus infection. A single record per CDR3 protein comes from TCRdb applying MiXCR to the reads. The sample holds hundreds of thousands of distinct CDR3 sequences, approximately 24% seen once. Sequenced sample: CD8+ T cells from PBMCs. The receptor set was obtained from a human donor in good health (CMV status not recorded). Some clones in this sample may be carry-over from other donors' samples.

In its sample, this clonotype was seen a few times. The chain has TRBV6-2 or TRBV6-3 and TRBJ1-1; TRBD1 might be the D (6 bases). The CDR3 is 15 residues long. Trimming removed 6 bases from V and 7 bases from J, with 21 bases in between. Germline CDR1 MNHEY, CDR2 SVGEGT. DNA for the CDR3: TGTGCCAGCAGACCAACCGGGGGGGCGCAGTTTGAAGCTTTCTTT. Amino acid sequence: CASRPTGGAQFEAFF.

V and J are TRBV20-1 and TRBJ2-7, with D perhaps TRBD1 or TRBD2 (6 bases each). The CDR3 consists of 14 residues. From germline, CDR1 is DFQATT and CDR2 SNEGSKA (reference sequence). Trimming stripped 0 bases from V and 1 base from J, with 10 bases between. The CDR3 protein is CSARDRGTSYEQYF. The CDR3 DNA follows: TGCAGTGCTAGAGATCGGGGGACATCCTACGAGCAGTACTTC.

This chain connects TRBV5-6 to TRBJ1-1; no firm D call. The CDR3 length is 15 residues. The germline CDR1 and CDR2 sequences are SGHDT and YYEEEE. Trimming pared 0 bases from V and 0 bases from J, leaving 9 bases between. The CDR3: CASSLARRMNTEAFF. The CDR3 DNA reads TGTGCCAGCAGCTTGGCCCGGCGGATGAACACTGAAGCTTTCTTT.

This clonotype was seen ten or more times. The genes are TRBV7-6 and TRBJ2-7; TRBD1 aligns across 11 bases. The germline V gene encodes CDR1 SGHVS and CDR2 FNYEAQ. J was trimmed by 4 bases and V by 4 bases; bases with no gene match: 6. CDR3 size: 15 residues. CDR3 sequence (DNA): TGTGCCAGCAGCTCCGGACAGGGGGCTTCGTACGAGCAGTACTTC. This gives the protein CASSSGQGASYEQYF.

J is TRBJ2-1 and V is TRBV14, with D tentatively TRBD2 (5 bases). The CDR3 length is 12 residues. Germline V gene lookup returns CDR1 SGHDN and CDR2 FVKESK. The V gene lost 2 bases and the J gene lost 10 bases, with 9 bases spanning the gap. The CDR3 reads CASSQYGVEQFF. The CDR3 DNA is TGTGCCAGCAGCCAATACGGGGTCGAGCAGTTCTTC. The variable domain in full, completed from reference TRBV14 and TRBJ2-1, reads EAGVTQFPSHSVIEKGQTVTLRCDPISGHDNLYWYRRVMGKEIKFLLHFVKESKQDESGMPNNRFLAERTGGTYSTLKVQPAELEDSGVYFCASSQYGVEQFFGPGTRLTVL.

V gene TRBV20-1 combines with J gene TRBJ2-7; D is unclear. Germline V lookup: CDR1 DFQATT, CDR2 SNEGSKA (reference sequence). V dropped 0 bases and J dropped 2 bases, with 14 bases sitting between them. CDR3 length equals 15 residues. The CDR3 loop is CSARDTTAPTYEQYV. Written as DNA, the CDR3 is TGCAGTGCTAGAGATACAACAGCACCGACCTACGAGCAGTACGTC.

This chain links TRBV6-1 with TRBJ2-2; D may be TRBD2 (6 bases). The germline CDR1 and CDR2 sequences are MNHNS and SASEGT. The CDR3 has 14 residues. V was shortened by 8 bases and J by 1 base, with 11 bases between the two germline ends. CDR3: CASGGQVNTGELFF. The CDR3 DNA is TGTGCCAGCGGAGGGCAGGTGAACACCGGGGAGCTGTTTTTT.

The rearrangement uses TRBV29-1 and TRBJ2-2; D ambiguous. In germline, CDR1 is SQVTM, CDR2 ANQGSEA. V lost 6 bases and J lost 2, with 10 bases in between. The CDR3 covers 13 residues. CDR3 nucleotides: TGCAGCGTGGCACCAGAAAACACCGGGGAGCTGTTTTTT. This encodes CSVAPENTGELFF.

This clonotype was observed many times. V is TRBV7-8 and J is TRBJ1-1; the D is unclear. There are 13 residues in the CDR3. V shed 0 bases and J shed 6 bases, with 8 bases lying between them. Germline V CDR1 and CDR2: SGHVS, FQNEAQ. The CDR3 spells CASSLARGAEAFF. The CDR3 DNA follows: TGTGCCAGCAGCTTAGCCCGTGGGGCTGAAGCTTTCTTT. The full variable domain, its missing parts supplied by reference TRBV7-8 and TRBJ1-1, is GAGVSQSPRYKVAKRGQDVALRCDPISGHVSLFWYQQALGQGPEFLTYFQNEAQLDKSGLPSDRFFAERPEGSVSTLKIQRTQQEDSAVYLCASSLARGAEAFFGQGTRLTVV.

The chain uses TRBV29-1 and TRBJ2-1; a weak D match, TRBD2 (5 bases). Germline CDR1 and CDR2: SQVTM and ANQGSEA. Trimming stripped 1 base from V and 2 bases from J, with 12 bases between. The CDR3 has 15 amino acids. The CDR3 is CSVEGSTSPYNEQFF. The CDR3 DNA is TGCAGCGTTGAAGGGTCAACTAGTCCCTACAATGAGCAGTTCTTC.